The 17 T cell receptor beta chains given below trace back to one sample, sequenced in a study of CD8 T cells in ankylosing spondylitis. MiXCR was run by TCRdb on the 5' RACE reads, yielding one entry per CDR3 protein. The table includes 200,000 to 250,000 distinct CDR3 sequences, about 10% detected once. Sequences were obtained from blood, either unsorted or a sorted T cell fraction (not recorded which). The source of these receptors is a male donor with ankylosing spondylitis or in good health (not recorded which).

This clonotype was detected only a few times. The chain is built from TRBV7-2 and TRBJ2-2; D is unclear. CDR1 and CDR2 (germline): SGHTA, FQGNSA. The CDR3 is 13 amino acids. Trimming cost V 3 bases and J 6 bases, with 8 bases left between them. As DNA, the CDR3 is TGTGCCAGCAGCTTCGTTAGCCCCGGGGAGCTGTTTTTT. It is translated as CASSFVSPGELFF.

The chain joins TRBV5-1 to TRBJ2-3, with D maybe TRBD1 (6 bases). Germline V CDR1 and CDR2: SGHRS, YFSETQ. This CDR3 is built from 16 residues. V was cut by 4 bases and J by 0 bases, with 15 bases left in between. This CDR3 reads CASSPEQGESTDTQYF. Written as DNA, the CDR3 is TGCGCCAGCAGCCCAGAACAGGGTGAAAGCACAGATACGCAGTATTTT.

This clonotype has at least ten counts. The chain combines TRBV5-1 with TRBJ2-1; 8 bases are a match to TRBD1. J was trimmed by 8 bases and V by 4 bases; bases with no gene match: 8. From germline, CDR1 is SGHRS and CDR2 YFSETQ. The CDR3 runs 14 residues. The CDR3 nucleotides read TGCGCCAGCAGCATACGTGGACAGGGAGATGAGCAGTTCTTC. Protein product: CASSIRGQGDEQFF.

The gene calls are TRBV2 and TRBJ2-7, with D tentatively TRBD2 (5 bases). Germline values: CDR1 SNHLY, CDR2 FYNNEI. This CDR3 contains 13 residues. V shed 11 bases and J shed 0 bases, with 14 bases lying between them. The CDR3 coding sequence is TGTGCCGGCACTGGCGGGTCCTCCTACGAGCAGTACTTC. Encoded protein: CAGTGGSSYEQYF. Full variable domain (rest looked up from reference TRBV2 and TRBJ2-7): EPEVTQTPSHQVTQMGQEVILRCVPISNHLYFYWYRQILGQKVEFLVSFYNNEISEKSEIFDDQFSVERPDGSNFTLKIRSTKLEDSAMYFCAGTGGSSYEQYFGPGTRLTVT.

This chain uses TRBV3-1 with TRBJ1-1; no clear D. This CDR3 contains 15 residues. Germline V gene lookup returns CDR1 LGHDT and CDR2 YNNKEL (reference sequence). The V end lost 0 bases, the J end lost 1 base, and 9 bases lay between the germline ends. The CDR3 bases are TGTGCCAGCAGCCAAGATCCCATCCCGAACACTGAAGCTTTCTTT. This codes for CASSQDPIPNTEAFF.

The table lists this clonotype with many counts. The chain uses TRBV20-1 and TRBJ2-7, with D tentatively TRBD1 (5 bases). Per the germline V gene, CDR1 is DFQATT and CDR2 is SNEGSKA (reference sequence). Trimming took 3 bases from V and 0 from J, leaving 15 bases between them. This CDR3 comprises 15 residues. The CDR3 spells CSASRAGLSSYEQYF. The DNA of the CDR3 is TGCAGTGCTAGTAGGGCAGGGCTGAGCTCCTACGAGCAGTACTTC.

This clonotype has a count of ten or more. The chain links TRBV7-2 to TRBJ1-4; D is perhaps TRBD1 (5 bases). This CDR3 spans 16 amino acids. The ends were cut back, 1 base at V and 2 bases at J, with 11 bases in the middle. The germline CDR1 and CDR2 sequences are SGHTA and FQGNSA. The CDR3 DNA reads TGTGCCAGCAGCTTAGGGAGGGGACCTACTAATGAAAAACTGTTTTTT. Protein: CASSLGRGPTNEKLFF.

The sample holds a few counts of this clonotype. The rearrangement uses TRBV15 and TRBJ2-2; D is unclear. Trimming shortened V by 1 base and J by 6 bases, and 9 bases separated the two germline ends. The CDR3 loop spans 14 amino acids. CDR1 and CDR2 (germline): LNHNV, YYDKDF (reference sequence). Here the CDR3 DNA reads TGTGCCACCAGCAGAGTTCGGGTGTCCGGGGAGCTGTTTTTT. This codes for CATSRVRVSGELFF.

This chain links TRBV19 with TRBJ2-7, with 8 bases fitting TRBD1. The CDR3 totals 14 residues. The junction had 3 bases not matched to a gene; V was cut back by 5 bases and J by 0 bases. The germline gives CDR1 LNHDA, CDR2 SQIVND (reference sequence). CDR3: CASSAQGDSYEQYF. The CDR3, as DNA: TGTGCCAGTAGTGCACAGGGGGACTCCTACGAGCAGTACTTC. Variable domain in full (rest from reference TRBV19 and TRBJ2-7): DGGITQSPKYLFRKEGQNVTLSCEQNLNHDAMYWYRQDPGQGLRLIYYSQIVNDFQKGDIAEGYSVSREKKESFPLTVTSAQKNPTAFYLCASSAQGDSYEQYFGPGTRLTVT.

This clonotype was seen more than once but under ten times. The rearrangement links TRBV28 to TRBJ1-2, with 8 bases identical to TRBD1. This CDR3 contains 12 residues. Germline CDR1 reads MDHEN; CDR2 reads SYDVKM. V lost 8 bases and J lost 8; bases outside the gene matches: 7. The CDR3: CASGGQGGGYTF. The CDR3 DNA reads TGTGCCAGCGGCGGACAGGGTGGCGGCTACACCTTC.

The chain combines TRBV20-1 with TRBJ2-1; 9 bases fit TRBD1. From germline, CDR1 is DFQATT and CDR2 SNEGSKA (reference sequence). The CDR3 contains 15 residues. Unmatched junction bases numbered 3, after V lost 2 bases and J lost 1 base. The CDR3, as DNA: TGCAGTGCTAGAACAGGGGGCTGGTCCTACAATGAGCAGTTCTTC. Protein sequence: CSARTGGWSYNEQFF.

The table lists this clonotype with many counts. The chain is built from TRBV12-3 or TRBV12-4 and TRBJ2-1; no clear D gene. The CDR3 length is 13 residues. The ends were cut back, 6 bases at V and 6 bases at J, with 12 bases in the middle. The CDR3 loop is CASSSDVTNEQFF. The CDR3 DNA reads as TGTGCCAGCAGCTCTGACGTAACCAATGAGCAGTTCTTC.

Concerning this clonotype: One end of the junction fails to match germline, which may point to a read error. The genes are TRBV7-7 and TRBJ2-5, with D hard to call. The CDR3 is 14 residues long. In germline, CDR1 is SSHAT, CDR2 FNYEAQ (reference sequence). For the CDR3, the DNA is TGTGCTAGCAGCTTAGTAGCTGGGAAAGAGACCCAGTACTTC. Protein: CASSLVAGKETQYF.

J is TRBJ2-1 and V is TRBV6-1, with 8 bases lining up with TRBD2. V trimming: 7 bases; J trimming: 6 bases; junction bases outside the gene matches: 11. The CDR3 loop spans 15 amino acids. Germline values: CDR1 MNHNS, CDR2 SASEGT. The chain's CDR3 is CASTQGRGVVNEQFF. As DNA, the CDR3 is TGTGCCAGCACCCAAGGGCGGGGGGTTGTCAATGAGCAGTTCTTC.

This clonotype was seen ten or more times. This rearrangement joins TRBV12-3 or TRBV12-4 to TRBJ1-6, with a tentative D call TRBD1 (5 bases). Trimming took off 3 bases at V and 5 bases at J, with 8 bases between the two ends. The length of the CDR3 is 14 residues. In DNA form, the CDR3 reads TGTGCCAGCAGTTTCAGGGTCGATAATTCACCCCTCCACTTT. Translated, it gives CASSFRVDNSPLHF.

This clonotype was picked up many times. V and J are TRBV6-1 and TRBJ1-4; 7 nucleotides line up with TRBD1. The CDR3 covers 18 residues. Per germline, CDR1 MNHNS and CDR2 SASEGT. The V gene end was trimmed by 6 bases and the J gene end by 2 bases; junction bases not matched to a gene: 15. The CDR3 reads CASRGEGALGVTNEKLFF. The CDR3 DNA follows: TGTGCCAGCAGGGGGGAGGGGGCGCTCGGAGTCACTAATGAAAAACTGTTTTTT.

The sample holds many counts of this clonotype. The genes are TRBV5-1 and TRBJ1-1; D is unclear. This CDR3 spans 14 amino acids. Germline V gene sequence: CDR1 SGHRS, CDR2 YFSETQ. Deletions cut 2 bases from V and 0 bases from J, with 8 bases between. CDR3 in DNA: TGCGCCAGCAGCTTAGGATCGGTGAACACTGAAGCTTTCTTT. Translation gives CASSLGSVNTEAFF.